These 26 T cell receptor beta chains were sequenced from one sample in a study of a mutant IDH1 vaccine in newly diagnosed glioma. The protocol was immunoSEQ multiplex PCR, while the TCRdb copy is restricted to in-frame clones and leaves out a portion. The sample lists approximately 61,000 clones; 84% were seen once. Time point here: week 5, during vaccination. Each dose of the vaccine consisted of 300 ug of mutant IDH1 20-mer peptide, with topical imiquimod. Their antigen targets remain unknown. Material: PBMCs, obtained from a glioma patient whose treatment included an IDH1 peptide vaccine. The origin of the receptors is a woman aged 50 to 65 with glioma.

The V and J genes are TRBV19 and TRBJ1-4, with TRBD1 matching over 8 bases. CDR3 length: 18 amino acids. Trimming cost V 6 bases and J 0 bases; bases outside gene matches: 12. Germline CDR1 is LNHDA and CDR2 is SQIVND (reference sequence). Here the CDR3 DNA reads TGTGCCAGTAGATCGGGACAGGCAAATCGTGCAACTAATGAAAAACTGTTTTTT. It codes for CASRSGQANRATNEKLFF.

The chain is built from TRBV9 and TRBJ1-1, with D uncertain. Germline-derived CDR1 and CDR2 are SGDLS and YYNGEE. This CDR3 contains 13 residues. V was trimmed by 2 bases and J by 1 base, leaving 6 bases between them. In DNA, the CDR3 is TGTGCCAGCAGCGTCCGAGGGAACACTGAAGCTTTCTTT. Amino acid sequence: CASSVRGNTEAFF. Based on the CDR3 plus reference TRBV9 and TRBJ1-1, the full variable domain is DSGVTQTPKHLITATGQRVTLRCSPRSGDLSVYWYQQSLDQGLQFLIQYYNGEERAKGNILERFSAQQFPDLHSELNLSSLELGDSALYFCASSVRGNTEAFFGQGTRLTVV.

V is TRBV6-1 and J is TRBJ2-7, with D maybe TRBD1 (5 bases). The CDR3 spans 16 residues. The germline V gene encodes CDR1 MNHNS and CDR2 SASEGT. The V end was cut by 3 bases, the J end by 3 bases, with 18 bases between. CDR3 loop: CASSDTTLGPSYEQYF. DNA of the CDR3: TGTGCCAGCAGTGATACTACGTTGGGGCCAAGCTACGAGCAGTACTTC.

CDR3 DNA sequence: TGTGCCAGCAGTTCTCGGGACAGGGGTTATGGCTACACCTTC. This gives the protein CASSSRDRGYGYTF. The rearrangement links TRBV6-5 to TRBJ1-2, with 10 nucleotides matching TRBD1. CDR3 length: 14 residues. Germline V gene sequence: CDR1 MNHEY, CDR2 SVGAGI. Germline trimming cut 4 bases from V and 5 bases from J; bases unmatched to any gene: 4.

The chain links TRBV5-1 to TRBJ1-1; D gene uncertain. The CDR3 totals 15 residues. V shed 0 bases and J shed 7 bases, with 16 bases lying between them. Germline CDR1 and CDR2: SGHRS and YFSETQ. The CDR3 loop reads CASSLGAIGPDEAFF. The CDR3 bases are TGCGCCAGCAGCTTGGGGGCCATAGGGCCGGATGAAGCTTTCTTT.

The chain recombines TRBV25-1 with TRBJ1-5; no reliable D call. The CDR3 is 15 amino acids. Per germline, CDR1 MGHDK and CDR2 SYGVNS. Trimming shortened V by 3 bases and J by 2 bases, and 11 bases separated the two germline ends. The CDR3 loop is CASSDPGQGNQPQHF. DNA of the CDR3: TGTGCCAGCAGTGACCCCGGGCAGGGCAATCAGCCCCAGCATTTT. Variable domain in full (rest from reference TRBV25-1 and TRBJ1-5): EADIYQTPRYLVIGTGKKITLECSQTMGHDKMYWYQQDPGMELHLIHYSYGVNSTEKGDLSSESTVSRIRTEHFPLTLESARPSHTSQYLCASSDPGQGNQPQHFGDGTRLSIL.

The J gene is TRBJ1-1, the V gene TRBV7-9; D call uncertain. Germline V gene lookup returns CDR1 SEHNR and CDR2 FQNEAQ (reference sequence). Trimming stripped 1 base from V and 1 base from J, with 4 bases between. This CDR3 region has 13 residues. The CDR3 loop is CASSLVGNTEAFF. The CDR3 DNA is TGTGCCAGCAGCTTAGTCGGGAACACTGAAGCTTTCTTT.

CDR3 sequence: CASSLLPGGRGTEAFF. The CDR3 nucleotides are TGTGCCAGCAGCTTGCTACCAGGGGGCCGGGGCACTGAAGCTTTCTTT. The chain uses TRBV5-5 and TRBJ1-1; 8 bases align to TRBD1. Per the germline V gene, CDR1 is SGHKS and CDR2 is YYEKEE (reference sequence). CDR3 length: 16 residues. V shed 1 base, J shed 4 bases, and the junction held 9 bases outside the gene matches.

The gene calls are TRBV14 and TRBJ2-2; D may be TRBD1 (6 bases). The V gene's germline CDR1 is SGHDN and CDR2 FVKESK. Trimming took 6 bases from V and 8 from J, leaving 13 bases between them. The CDR3 runs 13 residues. The CDR3 DNA reads as TGTGCCAGCAGTCGAGGGGGTTCGGGGGAGCTGTTTTTT. This gives the protein CASSRGGSGELFF. The full variable domain, with the rest looked up from reference TRBV14 and TRBJ2-2, is EAGVTQFPSHSVIEKGQTVTLRCDPISGHDNLYWYRRVMGKEIKFLLHFVKESKQDESGMPNNRFLAERTGGTYSTLKVQPAELEDSGVYFCASSRGGSGELFFGEGSRLTVL.

V gene TRBV30 combines with J gene TRBJ2-6; no clear D. Per germline, CDR1 GTSNPN and CDR2 SVGIG (reference sequence). The V end was cut by 1 base, the J end by 3 bases, with 7 bases between. The CDR3 consists of 14 residues. CDR3 loop: CAWSGVGGANVLTF. CDR3 bases: TGTGCCTGGAGTGGGGTAGGTGGGGCCAACGTCCTGACTTTC.

The chain joins TRBV7-3 to TRBJ2-3; TRBD1 or TRBD2 may be the D gene (6 bases each). In germline, CDR1 is SGHTA, CDR2 FQGTGA. The CDR3 covers 14 residues. The germline V and J ends were trimmed by 1 base and 7 bases, with 12 bases remaining between them. The CDR3 loop reads CASSLNGGSNTQYF. The CDR3 DNA follows: TGTGCCAGCAGCTTAAACGGGGGCTCGAATACGCAGTATTTT. Looking up the rest from reference TRBV7-3 and TRBJ2-3 gives the full variable domain: GAGVSQTPSNKVTEKGKYVELRCDPISGHTALYWYRQSLGQGPEFLIYFQGTGAADDSGLPNDRFFAVRPEGSVSTLKIQRTERGDSAVYLCASSLNGGSNTQYFGPGTRLTVL.

The DNA of the CDR3 is TGTGCCAGCAGCTTAGGCCCAGGGGGGAGCAATCAGCCCCAGCATTTT. Amino acid sequence: CASSLGPGGSNQPQHF. V is TRBV7-6 and J is TRBJ1-5, with 7 bases fitting TRBD1. CDR1 and CDR2 from the germline V gene are SGHVS and FNYEAQ. The CDR3 has 16 amino acids. With 1 base clipped from V and 1 base from J, the junction kept 4 bases outside the gene matches.

The CDR3 DNA sequence: TGTGCCAGCAGCCAAACTAGCGGGGGCGAGCAGTACTTC. Residues: CASSQTSGGEQYF. The genes are TRBV6-5 and TRBJ2-7, with TRBD2 identical over 11 bases. This CDR3 has 13 residues. Germline CDR1 reads MNHEY; CDR2 reads SVGAGI. Losses at the gene ends were 6 bases for V and 6 bases for J; bases not matched to a gene: 4.

The chain joins TRBV7-6 to TRBJ2-7, with D possibly being TRBD2 (6 bases). This CDR3 has 14 residues. V was clipped by 4 bases and J by 6 bases, with 16 bases between them. The germline gives CDR1 SGHVS, CDR2 FNYEAQ. The DNA of the CDR3 is TGTGCCAGCAGCTCGACTGGAGGGAAGGGCGAGCAGTACTTC. Protein: CASSSTGGKGEQYF.

The chain joins TRBV7-9 to TRBJ2-5; TRBD1 matches 7 bases. Trimming cost V 5 bases and J 5 bases; bases outside gene matches: 5. This CDR3 comprises 13 residues. Germline loops: CDR1 SEHNR, CDR2 FQNEAQ (reference sequence). The CDR3 bases are TGTGCCAGCAGCCCAAGGGGGCCCGAGACCCAGTACTTC. Translating it yields CASSPRGPETQYF.

The CDR3 DNA reads TGTGCCAGCAGCGCCTACAGGGGAAACACCATATATTTT. Encoded protein: CASSAYRGNTIYF. The rearrangement links TRBV11-2 to TRBJ1-3; D is possibly TRBD1 (5 bases). This CDR3 has 13 residues. Trimming shortened V by 5 bases and J by 4 bases, and 9 bases separated the two germline ends. Germline CDR1 is SGHAT and CDR2 is FQNNGV.

The V call is TRBV2, the J call TRBJ2-2; either TRBD1 or TRBD2 may fit D (8 bases each). Trimming stripped 6 bases from V and 7 bases from J, with 21 bases between. Germline V gene data show CDR1 as SNHLY and CDR2 as FYNNEI. This CDR3 has 16 amino acids. CDR3: CASRPGGGGHSGELFF. The CDR3, as DNA: TGTGCCAGCAGGCCAGGGGGCGGGGGGCATAGCGGGGAGCTGTTTTTT.

V usage is TRBV11-2 and J usage is TRBJ2-7, with D possibly TRBD1 on 6 matching bases. Germline loops: CDR1 SGHAT, CDR2 FQNNGV. CDR3 length: 12 residues. Trimming removed 8 bases from V and 4 bases from J, with 12 bases in between. CDR3 residues: CASDPGVYEQYF. CDR3 in DNA: TGTGCCAGCGACCCAGGGGTTTACGAGCAGTACTTC.

V usage is TRBV27 and J usage is TRBJ2-3, with D maybe TRBD1 (6 bases). CDR1 MNHEY and CDR2 SMNVEV come from the germline V gene (reference sequence). The CDR3 has 14 amino acids. V was trimmed by 3 bases and J by 0 bases, leaving 7 bases between them. CDR3 sequence reads: CASSLRGSTDTQYF. CDR3 in DNA: TGTGCCAGCAGTTTGAGGGGGAGCACAGATACGCAGTATTTT.

The chain employs TRBV4-1 and TRBJ1-5; D remains unclear. Germline CDR1 and CDR2: MGHRA and YSYEKL. The CDR3 contains 15 residues. Trimming stripped 0 bases from V and 1 base from J, with 7 bases between. In DNA, the CDR3 is TGCGCCAGCAGCCAAGAGGGGTTGAGCAATCAGCCCCAGCATTTT. Translation gives CASSQEGLSNQPQHF.

The chain links TRBV5-4 to TRBJ2-2; D remains unclear. Germline loops: CDR1 SGHNT, CDR2 YYREEE (reference sequence). There are 14 residues in the CDR3. The ends were cut back, 0 bases at V and 1 base at J, with 4 bases in the middle. The CDR3 here is CASSLGQNTGELFF. The CDR3 DNA reads as TGTGCCAGCAGCTTGGGGCAGAACACCGGGGAGCTGTTTTTT. Full variable domain (outside the CDR3, taken from reference TRBV5-4 and TRBJ2-2): ETGVTQSPTHLIKTRGQQVTLRCSSQSGHNTVSWYQQALGQGPQFIFQYYREEENGRGNFPPRFSGLQFPNYSSELNVNALELDDSALYLCASSLGQNTGELFFGEGSRLTVL.

V and J are TRBV12-5 and TRBJ2-5, with D perhaps TRBD2 (5 bases). The CDR3 covers 17 residues. The germline V gene encodes CDR1 LGHNT and CDR2 FRNRAP. V lost 1 base and J 2 bases, leaving 17 bases between the germline ends. The CDR3 DNA reads TGTGCTAGTGGTTTGGGAATTTCTAGCTTCGGACAAGAGACCCAGTACTTC. Amino acid sequence: CASGLGISSFGQETQYF.

This sequence joins TRBV5-1 and TRBJ1-3, with a possible D match to TRBD1 (5 bases). Germline lookup yields CDR1 SGHRS and CDR2 YFSETQ. The germline V and J ends were trimmed by 0 bases and 0 bases, with 10 bases remaining between them. The CDR3 has 16 amino acids. CDR3 nucleotide sequence: TGCGCCAGCAGCTTGGAAGGGGTTTCCTCTGGAAACACCATATATTTT. Amino acid sequence: CASSLEGVSSGNTIYF. Together with reference TRBV5-1 and TRBJ1-3, the CDR3 gives the full variable domain: KAGVTQTPRYLIKTRGQQVTLSCSPISGHRSVSWYQQTPGQGLQFLFEYFSETQRNKGNFPGRFSGRQFSNSRSEMNVSTLELGDSALYLCASSLEGVSSGNTIYFGEGSWLTVV.

The rearrangement joins TRBV5-6 to TRBJ1-1, with 11 bases matching TRBD1. The junction had 4 bases not matched to a gene; V was cut back by 2 bases and J by 4 bases. CDR1 and CDR2 (germline): SGHDT, YYEEEE. CDR3 length: 15 amino acids. CDR3 protein: CASSFRDRGFTEAFF. For the CDR3, the DNA is TGTGCCAGCAGCTTCCGGGACAGGGGGTTCACTGAAGCTTTCTTT.

This clone came up once. The chain couples TRBV2 to TRBJ2-1; 7 bases map to TRBD2. V dropped 4 bases and J dropped 6; count of bases not matched to a gene: 6. CDR1 SNHLY and CDR2 FYNNEI come from the germline V gene. CDR3 size: 14 residues. The CDR3 region is CASSGTGGGNEQFF. The CDR3 DNA reads as TGTGCCAGCAGTGGGACGGGCGGGGGCAATGAGCAGTTCTTC.

The J gene is TRBJ2-1, the V gene TRBV12-5; tentatively, D is TRBD1 (6 bases). Trimming took 6 bases from V and 3 from J, leaving 12 bases between them. From germline, CDR1 is LGHNT and CDR2 FRNRAP. This CDR3 has 14 amino acids. The CDR3 spells CASGMGQDYNEQFF. The CDR3 DNA sequence: TGTGCTAGTGGCATGGGACAAGACTACAATGAGCAGTTCTTC. Combining the CDR3 with reference TRBV12-5 and TRBJ2-1 gives the whole variable domain DARVTQTPRHKVTEMGQEVTMRCQPILGHNTVFWYRQTMMQGLELLAYFRNRAPLDDSGMPKDRFSAEMPDATLATLKIQPSEPRDSAVYFCASGMGQDYNEQFFGPGTRLTVL.